One sample yielded the 32 T cell receptor beta chains listed below, sequenced in a study of blood T cell repertoires in COVID-19. Some clones are missing from TCRdb's copy, which holds only in-frame ones; the method was immunoSEQ multiplex PCR. The profile shows 240,000 or so clones, roughly 90% of them singletons. Sequenced material: peripheral blood. All receptors derive from a man in his 60s who had recovered from COVID-19.

CDR3 nucleotides: TGTGCCAGTAGTATAGGACAACTGGGCACTGAAGCTTTCTTT. Its translation: CASSIGQLGTEAFF. The chain carries TRBV19 and TRBJ1-1; D gene ambiguous. This CDR3 contains 14 residues. V lost 1 base, J lost 4 bases, and 10 bases lay in between. Germline lookup yields CDR1 LNHDA and CDR2 SQIVND (reference sequence).

This chain links TRBV5-6 with TRBJ2-3; 9 bases are a match to TRBD2. The CDR3 covers 16 residues. V was pared by 0 bases and J by 2 bases, with 4 bases of the junction left unmatched. Per germline, CDR1 SGHDT and CDR2 YYEEEE. CDR3 loop: CASSLGLAELTDTQYF. The CDR3 nucleotides are TGTGCCAGCAGCTTGGGACTAGCGGAACTCACAGATACGCAGTATTTT.

This chain uses TRBV9 with TRBJ2-7; D ambiguous. The CDR3 length is 12 residues. Germline V gives CDR1 SGDLS, CDR2 YYNGEE. V lost 7 bases, J lost 5 bases, and 13 bases lay in between. In nucleotides, the CDR3 is TGTGCCAGCCCCTTTGCGCCCCACGAGCAGTACGTC. Translated, it gives CASPFAPHEQYV.

This sequence joins TRBV14 and TRBJ1-3; 8 bases are shared with TRBD1. Germline-derived CDR1 and CDR2 are SGHDN and FVKESK. The CDR3 consists of 15 residues. Trimming at V came to 7 bases and at J to 3 bases, leaving 8 bases not matched to a gene. CDR3 DNA sequence: TGTGCCAGCAACGACGACAGGGGAGGTGGAAACACCATATATTTT. Translation gives CASNDDRGGGNTIYF. The variable domain in full, completed from reference TRBV14 and TRBJ1-3, reads EAGVTQFPSHSVIEKGQTVTLRCDPISGHDNLYWYRRVMGKEIKFLLHFVKESKQDESGMPNNRFLAERTGGTYSTLKVQPAELEDSGVYFCASNDDRGGGNTIYFGEGSWLTVV.

This CDR3 is CASSHWGLAGEKGEQFF. The DNA of the CDR3 is TGTGCCAGCAGCCATTGGGGACTAGCGGGGGAAAAGGGTGAGCAGTTCTTC. The rearrangement joins TRBV3-1 (or the pseudogene TRBV3-2) to TRBJ2-1, with 14 bases aligning to TRBD2. The V segment lost 3 bases and the J segment 9 bases; nucleotides outside the gene matches: 10. CDR3 length equals 17 residues. CDR1 and CDR2 (germline): LGHDT, YNNKEL (reference sequence).

The V call is TRBV5-5, the J call TRBJ2-1, with a weak D call TRBD2 (5 bases). This CDR3 has 15 amino acids. Deletions cut 0 bases from V and 0 bases from J, with 7 bases between. CDR1 SGHKS and CDR2 YYEKEE come from the germline V gene (reference sequence). The CDR3 nucleotides are TGTGCCAGCAGCTTGGCGGGAAACTCCTACAATGAGCAGTTCTTC. It encodes CASSLAGNSYNEQFF.

Written as DNA, the CDR3 is TGTGCCAGCAGCTCTTCGAGCGAGCAGTACTTC. It is translated as CASSSSSEQYF. This chain links TRBV5-6 with TRBJ2-7; D call uncertain. Trimming removed 3 bases from V and 6 bases from J, with 7 bases in between. Germline CDR1 reads SGHDT; CDR2 reads YYEEEE. This CDR3 contains 11 residues. Combining the CDR3 with reference TRBV5-6 and TRBJ2-7 gives the whole variable domain DAGVTQSPTHLIKTRGQQVTLRCSPKSGHDTVSWYQQALGQGPQFIFQYYEEEERQRGNFPDRFSGHQFPNYSSELNVNALLLGDSALYLCASSSSSEQYFGPGTRLTVT.

The chain recombines TRBV9 with TRBJ2-3; weak D call: TRBD2 (6 bases). Germline V CDR1 and CDR2: SGDLS, YYNGEE. V dropped 4 bases and J dropped 1 base, with 13 bases sitting between them. The CDR3 length is 15 residues. CDR3 sequence reads: CASSPFGGRTDTQYF. CDR3 DNA sequence: TGTGCCAGCAGCCCCTTTGGAGGGCGCACAGATACGCAGTATTTT.

J is TRBJ2-4 and V is TRBV2, with D possibly TRBD1 on 6 matching bases. V lost 4 bases to trimming and J lost 7 bases, with 14 bases between them. This CDR3 spans 14 amino acids. Per germline, CDR1 SNHLY and CDR2 FYNNEI. This chain's CDR3 is CASSASQGRNIQYF. The CDR3, as DNA: TGTGCCAGCAGTGCGTCTCAGGGGCGGAACATTCAGTACTTC.

The chain's CDR3 is CASSFTGGENIQYF. In nucleotides, the CDR3 is TGTGCCAGCAGCTTCACAGGAGGGGAAAACATTCAGTACTTC. The genes are TRBV27 and TRBJ2-4; weak D call: TRBD2 (6 bases). CDR1 and CDR2 from the germline V gene are MNHEY and SMNVEV (reference sequence). This CDR3 contains 14 residues. The ends were cut back, 6 bases at V and 5 bases at J, with 14 bases in the middle.

This clone was seen repeatedly, ten times or more. The chain has TRBV5-6 and TRBJ2-3; D gene ambiguous. V lost 0 bases, J lost 4 bases, and 3 bases lay in between. The CDR3 has 12 residues. Per the germline V gene, CDR1 is SGHDT and CDR2 is YYEEEE. CDR3 nucleotide sequence: TGTGCCAGCAGCTTGGCCTCAGATACGCAGTATTTT. Its translation is CASSLASDTQYF.

The chain employs TRBV2 and TRBJ2-1; 11 bases are shared with TRBD2. Germline CDR1 and CDR2: SNHLY and FYNNEI. Losses at the gene ends were 7 bases for V and 3 bases for J; bases not matched to a gene: 17. CDR3 size: 19 residues. The DNA for the CDR3 is TGTGCCAGCAAAGGCCCGGGGCTAGCGGGGGGCCCTAGCTACAATGAGCAGTTCTTC. Translating it yields CASKGPGLAGGPSYNEQFF.

The V and J genes are TRBV5-4 and TRBJ2-3; TRBD1 matches 7 bases. Trimming cost V 4 bases and J 12 bases; bases outside gene matches: 17. Germline V lookup: CDR1 SGHNT, CDR2 YYREEE (reference sequence). The CDR3 runs to 15 residues. The CDR3 region is CASSPNTVRGQSQYF. For the CDR3, the DNA is TGTGCCAGCAGCCCGAACACCGTCCGGGGACAGTCCCAGTATTTT.

This sequence joins TRBV28 and TRBJ1-4; TRBD1 agrees at 10 bases. J was trimmed by 7 bases and V by 6 bases; bases with no gene match: 5. The CDR3 spans 14 residues. CDR1 and CDR2 (germline): MDHEN, SYDVKM. In DNA, the CDR3 is TGTGCCAGCAGCACCGGGACAGGGGCTGAAAAACTGTTTTTT. Amino acid sequence: CASSTGTGAEKLFF.

This chain uses TRBV2 with TRBJ2-2; no reliable D call. CDR3 length: 13 residues. The germline V and J ends were trimmed by 4 bases and 5 bases, with 8 bases remaining between them. Germline V gene lookup returns CDR1 SNHLY and CDR2 FYNNEI. CDR3 coding DNA: TGTGCCAGCAGTGTAGGAGTGACCGGGGAGCTGTTTTTT. Amino acid sequence: CASSVGVTGELFF.

This chain connects TRBV7-9 to TRBJ2-5; a possible D gene is TRBD1 (5 bases). The V end was cut by 5 bases, the J end by 4 bases, with 17 bases between. Germline V lookup: CDR1 SEHNR, CDR2 FQNEAQ (reference sequence). The CDR3 totals 15 residues. This CDR3 reads CASSAQGGQGETQYF. The CDR3 coding sequence is TGTGCCAGCAGCGCCCAGGGCGGTCAAGGAGAGACCCAGTACTTC.

This chain uses TRBV12-3 or TRBV12-4 with TRBJ1-5, with a possible D match to TRBD1 (5 bases). Between the trimmed V and J ends, which lost 10 bases and 3 bases, there was a span of 10 bases. This CDR3 contains 12 residues. DNA for the CDR3: TGTGCCACCGCAGGGTCCAATCAGCCCCAGCATTTT. This gives the protein CATAGSNQPQHF.

The chain recombines TRBV5-1 with TRBJ1-1; TRBD1 might be the D (5 bases). The length of the CDR3 is 13 residues. Trimming left V 7 bases short and J 5 bases short, with 15 bases between. Germline V CDR1 and CDR2: SGHRS, YFSETQ. CDR3 sequence reads: CASAPRGGTEAFF. The CDR3 coding sequence is TGCGCCAGCGCGCCCCGGGGGGGGACTGAAGCTTTCTTT.

The J gene is TRBJ2-5, the V gene TRBV9; 9 nucleotides align to TRBD2. The CDR3 contains 16 residues. J gave up 1 base and V 3 bases, and 7 bases lay outside the gene matches. CDR1 is SGDLS, CDR2 YYNGEE, per germline. The CDR3 coding sequence is TGTGCCAGCAGCGCTAGGGCAGCGGGGGGCCAAGAGACCCAGTACTTC. Its protein product is CASSARAAGGQETQYF. Combining the CDR3 with reference TRBV9 and TRBJ2-5 gives the whole variable domain DSGVTQTPKHLITATGQRVTLRCSPRSGDLSVYWYQQSLDQGLQFLIQYYNGEERAKGNILERFSAQQFPDLHSELNLSSLELGDSALYFCASSARAAGGQETQYFGPGTRLLVL.

Ten or more counts support this clone. J is TRBJ2-2 and V is TRBV4-2; 8 positions agree with TRBD2. V was pared by 1 base and J by 4 bases, with 8 bases of the junction left unmatched. Per the germline V gene, CDR1 is LGHNA and CDR2 is YNFKEQ. The CDR3 covers 17 residues. The DNA for the CDR3 is TGTGCCAGCAGCCAAGCGGGACTAGAGGGGTTCACCGGGGAGCTGTTTTTT. It yields the protein CASSQAGLEGFTGELFF.

This chain connects TRBV9 to TRBJ1-3; TRBD1 might be the D (5 bases). Germline V gene sequence: CDR1 SGDLS, CDR2 YYNGEE. Trimming shortened V by 0 bases and J by 0 bases, and 7 bases separated the two germline ends. This CDR3 has 15 residues. For the CDR3, the DNA is TGTGCCAGCAGCGTAGGCGACAGCTCTGGAAACACCATATATTTT. Its translation: CASSVGDSSGNTIYF.

The rearrangement joins TRBV11-3 to TRBJ2-1; perhaps TRBD2 as D (7 bases). V was shortened by 6 bases and J by 8 bases, with 14 bases between the two germline ends. The CDR3 is 13 amino acids. From germline, CDR1 is SGHNT and CDR2 YENEEA. The chain's CDR3 is CASSREGVYEQFF. The CDR3 region has the DNA TGTGCCAGCAGTAGGGAGGGGGTATATGAGCAGTTCTTC.

This clone was detected a few times. V gene TRBV28 combines with J gene TRBJ2-6; 14 nucleotides align to TRBD2. The V gene end was trimmed by 3 bases and the J gene end by 0 bases; junction bases not matched to a gene: 7. The CDR3 covers 20 residues. Germline CDR1 reads MDHEN; CDR2 reads SYDVKM. The CDR3 DNA reads TGTGCCAGCAGTTTGGGATGGACTAGCGGGGGGTTCTCTGGGGCCAACGTCCTGACTTTC. It yields the protein CASSLGWTSGGFSGANVLTF.

The chain couples TRBV10-3 to TRBJ2-3; TRBD2 matches 9 bases. CDR3 size: 15 residues. CDR1 and CDR2 from the germline V gene are ENHRY and SYGVKD. V shed 4 bases, J shed 4 bases, and the junction held 6 bases outside the gene matches. The CDR3 DNA is TGTGCCATCAGTGGGACTAGCGTTGGAGCAGATACGCAGTATTTT. This sequence encodes CAISGTSVGADTQYF.

The chain has TRBV27 and TRBJ2-1; 10 positions match TRBD2. The CDR3 is made up of 15 amino acids. After removal of 2 bases from V and 8 bases from J, the junction contained 6 bases not matched to a gene. Germline loops: CDR1 MNHEY, CDR2 SMNVEV (reference sequence). CDR3 sequence (DNA): TGTGCCAGCAGTTTAGTAGCGGGGGGCCCATATGAGCAGTTCTTC. Translation gives CASSLVAGGPYEQFF.

In its sample, this clone was seen a few times. This chain joins TRBV19 and TRBJ1-5; 9 bases line up with TRBD1. CDR1 is LNHDA, CDR2 SQIVND, per germline (reference sequence). The CDR3 consists of 15 residues. V gave up 5 bases and J gave up 4 bases; unmatched junction bases: 6. The CDR3 nucleotides are TGTGCCAGTAGTGTAAGAGGGACAGGGAATCAGCCCCAGCATTTT. It yields the protein CASSVRGTGNQPQHF.

The chain recombines TRBV5-8 with TRBJ1-1, with D uncertain. The CDR3 is made up of 14 amino acids. The V gene's germline CDR1 is SGHTS and CDR2 YDEGEE. The V end was cut by 3 bases, the J end by 6 bases, with 15 bases between. CDR3 nucleotide sequence: TGTGCCAGCAGCTACGGCACCTGGGCTTCTGAAGCTTTCTTT. Translating gives CASSYGTWASEAFF.

V and J are TRBV6-5 and TRBJ1-2; a weak D match, TRBD1 (5 bases). The ends were cut back, 0 bases at V and 7 bases at J, with 6 bases in the middle. CDR3 length: 12 amino acids. Germline V lookup: CDR1 MNHEY, CDR2 SVGAGI. CDR3 DNA sequence: TGTGCCAGCAGTTACTCAGGGGTTGGCTACACCTTC. Translating gives CASSYSGVGYTF.

V and J are TRBV5-1 and TRBJ2-7; D perhaps matches TRBD1 (6 bases). Trimming left V 4 bases short and J 0 bases short, with 17 bases between. The CDR3 has 16 residues. Germline values: CDR1 SGHRS, CDR2 YFSETQ. CDR3: CASSKGQFLGSYEQYF. The CDR3 DNA reads as TGCGCCAGCAGCAAAGGACAGTTCCTGGGCTCCTACGAGCAGTACTTC.

For this clone: Within the sample, other DNA sequences also encode this same CDR3. The rearrangement joins TRBV11-2 to TRBJ2-3; tentative D call: TRBD1 (6 bases). Germline V gene sequence: CDR1 SGHAT, CDR2 FQNNGV. The ends were cut back, 3 bases at V and 0 bases at J, with 10 bases in the middle. The length of the CDR3 is 15 residues. Here the CDR3 DNA reads TGTGCCAGCAGCTTCGGGACAAGTAGCACAGATACGCAGTATTTT. It is translated as CASSFGTSSTDTQYF. Full variable domain (rest looked up from reference TRBV11-2 and TRBJ2-3): EAGVAQSPRYKIIEKRQSVAFWCNPISGHATLYWYQQILGQGPKLLIQFQNNGVVDDSQLPKDRFSAERLKGVDSTLKIQPAKLEDSAVYLCASSFGTSSTDTQYFGPGTRLTVL.

CDR3 residues: CSVEGLASTDTQYF. The CDR3 nucleotides read TGCAGCGTTGAAGGTTTAGCTAGCACAGATACGCAGTATTTT. The rearrangement links TRBV29-1 to TRBJ2-3; no definite D call. V was clipped by 1 base and J by 0 bases, with 8 bases between them. The CDR3 is 14 residues long. Germline loops: CDR1 SQVTM, CDR2 ANQGSEA.

V and J are TRBV7-9 and TRBJ1-3; no firm D call. The CDR3 contains 14 residues. With 2 bases removed from V and 2 bases from J, the gap between germline ends came to 7 bases. Germline V lookup: CDR1 SEHNR, CDR2 FQNEAQ (reference sequence). CDR3 sequence reads: CASSLQVPGNTIYF. The CDR3 DNA reads as TGTGCCAGCAGCTTACAGGTGCCTGGAAACACCATATATTTT. Full variable domain (rest looked up from reference TRBV7-9 and TRBJ1-3): DTGVSQNPRHKITKRGQNVTFRCDPISEHNRLYWYRQTLGQGPEFLTYFQNEAQLEKSRLLSDRFSAERPKGSFSTLEIQRTEQGDSAMYLCASSLQVPGNTIYFGEGSWLTVV.